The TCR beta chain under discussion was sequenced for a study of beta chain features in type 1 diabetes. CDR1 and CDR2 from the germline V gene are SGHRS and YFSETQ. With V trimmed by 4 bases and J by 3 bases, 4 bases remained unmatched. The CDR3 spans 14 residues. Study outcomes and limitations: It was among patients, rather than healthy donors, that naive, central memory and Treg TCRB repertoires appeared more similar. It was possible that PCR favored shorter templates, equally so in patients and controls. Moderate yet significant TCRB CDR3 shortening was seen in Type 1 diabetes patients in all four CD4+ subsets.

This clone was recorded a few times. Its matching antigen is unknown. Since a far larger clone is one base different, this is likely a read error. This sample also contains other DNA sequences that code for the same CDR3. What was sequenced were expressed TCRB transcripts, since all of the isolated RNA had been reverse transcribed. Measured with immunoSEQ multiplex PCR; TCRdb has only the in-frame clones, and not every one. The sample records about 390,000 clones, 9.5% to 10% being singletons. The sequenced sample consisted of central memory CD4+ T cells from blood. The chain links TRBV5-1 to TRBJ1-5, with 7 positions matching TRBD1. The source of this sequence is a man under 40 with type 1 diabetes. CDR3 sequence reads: CASSPGQDNQPQHF. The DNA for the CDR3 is TGCGCCAGCAGCCCTGGACAGGACAATCAGCCCCAGCATTTT.